What follows are 23 T cell receptor beta chains derived from one specimen sequenced in a study of shared clonotypes between healthy human individuals. TCRdb's copy holds only in-frame clones and misses some; the assay was immunoSEQ multiplex PCR. The sample includes approximately 1,500,000 clones, 95% to 99% of them seen just once. The sequencing sample was made of naive CD4+ T cells sorted from blood. The subset denotes: CD45RA+ positively selected. These receptors were obtained from a man aged 30 to 45 in good health.

The chain has TRBV6-5 and TRBJ2-7; 14 nucleotides agree with TRBD2. The CDR3 loop spans 14 amino acids. Losses at the gene ends were 6 bases for V and 5 bases for J; bases not matched to a gene: 3. Germline-derived CDR1 and CDR2 are MNHEY and SVGAGI. CDR3 sequence reads: CASSLGLAGDEQYF. CDR3 coding DNA: TGTGCCAGCAGCCTGGGACTAGCGGGAGACGAGCAGTACTTC.

The chain is built from TRBV19 and TRBJ2-3; TRBD2 matches at 13 bases. CDR1 is LNHDA, CDR2 SQIVND, per germline (reference sequence). The CDR3 loop spans 16 amino acids. V dropped 3 bases and J dropped 2; count of bases not matched to a gene: 2. CDR3: CASSIGTSGTTDTQYF. CDR3 nucleotide sequence: TGTGCCAGTAGTATTGGGACTAGCGGGACCACAGATACGCAGTATTTT.

The chain links TRBV6-5 to TRBJ2-1; perhaps TRBD2 as D (6 bases). The CDR3 loop spans 15 amino acids. CDR1 and CDR2 (germline): MNHEY, SVGAGI. V was trimmed by 2 bases and J by 2 bases, leaving 10 bases between them. This CDR3 reads CASSYGGSAYNEQFF. Written as DNA, the CDR3 is TGTGCCAGCAGTTACGGGGGGAGCGCCTACAATGAGCAGTTCTTC.

The rearrangement joins TRBV28 to TRBJ2-7; tentative D call: TRBD2 (6 bases). The germline V and J ends were trimmed by 5 bases and 3 bases, with 14 bases remaining between them. The CDR3 is made up of 14 amino acids. The germline CDR1 and CDR2 sequences are MDHEN and SYDVKM. This chain's CDR3 is CASSRGGTFYEQYF. CDR3 nucleotide sequence: TGTGCCAGCAGTAGAGGCGGGACCTTCTACGAGCAGTACTTC.

V is TRBV10-2 and J is TRBJ2-2, with a weak D call TRBD2 (6 bases). CDR3 length: 15 amino acids. The V gene's germline CDR1 is WSHSY and CDR2 SAAADI. Trimming shortened V by 7 bases and J by 8 bases, and 20 bases separated the two germline ends. DNA for the CDR3: TGCGCCAGCATGATGTCCCCCGGGAGTGGAGGGGAGCTGTTTTTT. Its protein product is CASMMSPGSGGELFF.

The chain employs TRBV28 and TRBJ2-7; D not certain. Trimming pared 2 bases from V and 5 bases from J, leaving 4 bases between. CDR3 size: 11 residues. The germline CDR1 and CDR2 sequences are MDHEN and SYDVKM. The CDR3 sequence: CASSLIHEQYF. CDR3 nucleotides: TGTGCCAGCAGTTTAATTCACGAGCAGTACTTC.

The J gene is TRBJ2-7, the V gene TRBV10-3, with TRBD1 identical over 9 bases. The germline V gene encodes CDR1 ENHRY and CDR2 SYGVKD. Trimming took 6 bases from V and 7 from J; bases not matched to a gene: 7. This CDR3 region has 13 residues. The CDR3 DNA reads TGTGCCATCAGCAACAGGGGGCTTGTGGAGCAGTACTTC. This sequence encodes CAISNRGLVEQYF.

The CDR3 sequence: CASLSFRYNEQFF. The CDR3 DNA sequence: TGTGCCAGCCTTAGCTTTAGGTACAATGAGCAGTTCTTC. The genes are TRBV19 and TRBJ2-1; D call uncertain. The germline V gene encodes CDR1 LNHDA and CDR2 SQIVND (reference sequence). The V end was cut by 9 bases, the J end by 4 bases, with 13 bases between. This CDR3 contains 13 residues.

Comment on this clone: At one boundary the junction diverges from the germline segment, which might be a read error. The V and J genes are TRBV6-1 and TRBJ2-1, with 7 bases fitting TRBD1. The CDR3 is 15 amino acids. CDR1 is MNHNS and CDR2 is SASEGT in the germline V gene. The CDR3 here is CANSEPGQAPNEQFF. The CDR3 DNA sequence: TGTGCCAACAGTGAACCCGGACAGGCCCCGAATGAGCAGTTCTTC.

The V call is TRBV9, the J call TRBJ1-5, with D uncertain. CDR1 and CDR2 (germline): SGDLS, YYNGEE. V lost 4 bases to trimming and J lost 4 bases, with 12 bases between them. This CDR3 region has 14 residues. CDR3 bases: TGTGCCAGCAGCCAAACTGATAGAAATCAGCCCCAGCATTTT. The encoded protein is CASSQTDRNQPQHF. Complete variable domain (other parts from reference TRBV9 and TRBJ1-5): DSGVTQTPKHLITATGQRVTLRCSPRSGDLSVYWYQQSLDQGLQFLIQYYNGEERAKGNILERFSAQQFPDLHSELNLSSLELGDSALYFCASSQTDRNQPQHFGDGTRLSIL.

The rearrangement uses TRBV18 and TRBJ1-3; D is perhaps TRBD1 (5 bases). Germline V gene data show CDR1 as KGHSH and CDR2 as LQKENI. This CDR3 is 16 amino acids long. V was cut by 2 bases and J by 2 bases, with 13 bases left in between. CDR3 nucleotide sequence: TGTGCCAGCTCACCAAGGCAGGGAGGGACTGGAAACACCATATATTTT. Translating gives CASSPRQGGTGNTIYF.

V gene TRBV2 combines with J gene TRBJ2-1; tentatively, D is TRBD1 or TRBD2 (6 bases each). The ends were cut back, 10 bases at V and 4 bases at J, with 20 bases in the middle. Germline CDR1 is SNHLY and CDR2 is FYNNEI. The CDR3 has 15 amino acids. The CDR3 coding sequence is TGTGCCACTCGACTGGGGGGCGGGGCATACAATGAGCAGTTCTTC. Its translation is CATRLGGGAYNEQFF. Looking up the rest from reference TRBV2 and TRBJ2-1 gives the full variable domain: EPEVTQTPSHQVTQMGQEVILRCVPISNHLYFYWYRQILGQKVEFLVSFYNNEISEKSEIFDDQFSVERPDGSNFTLKIRSTKLEDSAMYFCATRLGGGAYNEQFFGPGTRLTVL.

The count of this clone is one. The V call is TRBV2, the J call TRBJ2-3, with 7 positions matching TRBD2. After removal of 1 base from V and 2 bases from J, the junction contained 6 bases not matched to a gene. CDR3 length equals 16 residues. Germline loops: CDR1 SNHLY, CDR2 FYNNEI. The CDR3 protein is CASSEGSGSATDTQYF. CDR3 nucleotides: TGTGCCAGCAGTGAAGGTAGCGGGTCCGCCACAGATACGCAGTATTTT.

This chain connects TRBV30 to TRBJ1-5; 7 nucleotides agree with TRBD1. V shed 0 bases and J 3 bases; nucleotides not matched to a gene: 14. Per the germline V gene, CDR1 is GTSNPN and CDR2 is SVGIG (reference sequence). This CDR3 region has 18 residues. The CDR3 is CAWSVEMGLGQHNQPQHF. The DNA of the CDR3 is TGTGCCTGGAGTGTAGAGATGGGTCTGGGACAGCACAATCAGCCCCAGCATTTT.

In this sample, this clone turned up once. The chain links TRBV7-6 to TRBJ2-3; the D call may be TRBD1 or TRBD2 (5 bases each). The germline CDR1 and CDR2 sequences are SGHVS and FNYEAQ. V lost 5 bases and J 7 bases, leaving 10 bases between the germline ends. This CDR3 has 12 residues. The CDR3 region is CASSLEGYTQYF. The CDR3 bases are TGTGCCAGCAGCCTCGAGGGGTATACGCAGTATTTT.

The chain uses TRBV7-9 and TRBJ2-7; D might be TRBD2 (5 bases). Germline CDR1 reads SEHNR; CDR2 reads FQNEAQ (reference sequence). The V gene lost 5 bases and the J gene lost 0 bases, with 23 bases spanning the gap. CDR3 length: 18 residues. The CDR3 region is CASSDRDGPIPNSYEQYF. The CDR3 coding sequence is TGTGCCAGCAGCGATCGGGATGGCCCCATACCCAACTCCTACGAGCAGTACTTC.

J is TRBJ2-1 and V is TRBV9; weak D call: TRBD2 (5 bases). Germline V gene sequence: CDR1 SGDLS, CDR2 YYNGEE. The CDR3 runs to 13 residues. Trimming cost V 0 bases and J 8 bases, with 9 bases left between them. The CDR3, as DNA: TGTGCCAGCAGCGTAGTCTGGGGAGATGAGCAGTTCTTC. It is translated as CASSVVWGDEQFF.

The rearrangement joins TRBV11-2 to TRBJ2-7; the match to TRBD2 covers 10 bases. The trim removed 4 bases at V and 3 bases at J, leaving 9 bases unmatched. This CDR3 has 16 residues. CDR1 SGHAT and CDR2 FQNNGV come from the germline V gene. The CDR3 here is CASSYQREGKGYEQYF. As DNA, the CDR3 is TGTGCCAGCAGCTATCAGCGGGAGGGAAAAGGCTACGAGCAGTACTTC.

V usage is TRBV5-4 and J usage is TRBJ2-3, with TRBD2 identical over 8 bases. J was trimmed by 6 bases and V by 4 bases; bases with no gene match: 10. Per the germline V gene, CDR1 is SGHNT and CDR2 is YYREEE (reference sequence). This CDR3 has 15 amino acids. CDR3 in amino acids: CASSPKVSGSDTQYF. DNA of the CDR3: TGTGCCAGCAGCCCTAAGGTCAGCGGGAGTGATACGCAGTATTTT. Based on the CDR3 plus reference TRBV5-4 and TRBJ2-3, the full variable domain is ETGVTQSPTHLIKTRGQQVTLRCSSQSGHNTVSWYQQALGQGPQFIFQYYREEENGRGNFPPRFSGLQFPNYSSELNVNALELDDSALYLCASSPKVSGSDTQYFGPGTRLTVL.

The chain recombines TRBV4-1 with TRBJ2-1; 11 bases map to TRBD2. CDR3 length: 14 amino acids. CDR1 and CDR2 from the germline V gene are MGHRA and YSYEKL. J lost 9 bases, V lost 4 bases, and 5 bases had no gene match. The CDR3 DNA sequence: TGCGCCAGCAGCCTACTAGCGGGAGTAGGTGAGCAGTTCTTC. Translating it yields CASSLLAGVGEQFF.

The chain recombines TRBV6-1 with TRBJ2-7, with TRBD2 identical over 7 bases. Looked up from germline, CDR1 is MNHNS and CDR2 is SASEGT. V shed 8 bases and J 6 bases; nucleotides not matched to a gene: 13. The CDR3 has 14 amino acids. In nucleotides, the CDR3 is TGTGCCAGCTCCCTCGTGACTAGCTTCTCCGAGCAGTACTTC. This translates into CASSLVTSFSEQYF.

The chain recombines TRBV25-1 with TRBJ1-5; D not certain. CDR1 is MGHDK, CDR2 SYGVNS, per germline. This CDR3 is built from 16 residues. Trimming cost V 7 bases and J 5 bases, with 21 bases left between them. The CDR3 protein is CASKAPPRGYDQPQHF. As DNA, the CDR3 is TGTGCCAGCAAAGCTCCACCCCGAGGGTACGATCAGCCCCAGCATTTT.

This rearrangement joins TRBV28 to TRBJ2-7, with TRBD2 matching over 12 bases. This CDR3 spans 16 amino acids. The V and J ends lost 3 bases and 5 bases, in that order; junction bases with no gene match: 8. Germline lookup yields CDR1 MDHEN and CDR2 SYDVKM. CDR3 sequence (DNA): TGTGCCAGCAGTTTGGGACTAGCGGGTCCCCGTCACGAGCAGTACTTC. This sequence encodes CASSLGLAGPRHEQYF.